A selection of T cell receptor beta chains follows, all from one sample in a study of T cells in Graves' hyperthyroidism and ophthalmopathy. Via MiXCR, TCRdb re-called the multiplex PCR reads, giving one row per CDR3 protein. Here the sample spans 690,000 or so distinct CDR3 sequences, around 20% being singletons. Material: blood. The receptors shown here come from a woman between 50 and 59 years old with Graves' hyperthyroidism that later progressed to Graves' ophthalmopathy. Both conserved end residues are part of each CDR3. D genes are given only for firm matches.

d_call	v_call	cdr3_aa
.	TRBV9	CASSVTQGSETQYF
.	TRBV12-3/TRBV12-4	CASSYTYEQYF
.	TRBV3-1	CASSQGGAWADTQYF
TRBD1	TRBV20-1	CSAREGQGYEQYF
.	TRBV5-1	CASSLVPGTLGYEQYF
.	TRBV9	CASSVEGGEQYF
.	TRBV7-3	CASSLGIDREQYF
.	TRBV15	CATSSVRVVAGKETQYF
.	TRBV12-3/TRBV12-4	CASSLMGGQETQYF
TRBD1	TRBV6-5	CASSYPGQGFDYNEQFF
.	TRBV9	CASSTDGDSYEQYF
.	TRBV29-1	CSVSWDTTMNTEAFF
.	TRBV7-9	CASSPERRPAPLHF
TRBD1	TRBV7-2	CASSIRTGGATDTQYF
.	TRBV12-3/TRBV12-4	CASRPYDRANVLTF
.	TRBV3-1	CASSPSPGPNEQFF
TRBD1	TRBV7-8	CASSLVEGAGQPQHF
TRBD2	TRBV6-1	CASSNSGGTGTGELFF
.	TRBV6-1	CASSAWTEDYGYTF
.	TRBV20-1	CSASTGYNSPLHF
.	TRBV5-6	CASSLFRVDRGLTDTQYF
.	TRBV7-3	CASSLMNSGANVLTF
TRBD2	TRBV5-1	CASSPPGTRNTGELFF
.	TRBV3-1	CASSQWDRGAGEETQYF
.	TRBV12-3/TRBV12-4	CASSLNLGGIDTQYF
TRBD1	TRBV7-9	CASSGDRGMDTGELFF
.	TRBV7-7	CASSSDYLGSETQYF
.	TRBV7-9	CASSLGTFTDTQYF
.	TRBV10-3	CAISPDHDREGTQETQYF
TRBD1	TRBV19	CASSKDRVIQPQHF
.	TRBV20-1	CSAARGNSPLHF
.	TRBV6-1	CASSEQRGQGYTF
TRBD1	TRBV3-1	CASSRDSVNEKLFF
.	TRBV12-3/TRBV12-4	CASTEDGWSSYNEQFF
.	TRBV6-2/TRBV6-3	CASRYSLASGNTIYF
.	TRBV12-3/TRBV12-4	CASSSRFGYTF
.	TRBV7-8	CASSGGVGLYNEQFF
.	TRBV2	CASSQEWNSNQPQHF
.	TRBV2	CASSEAETAQRYGYTF
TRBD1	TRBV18	CASSPTGQGEKLFF
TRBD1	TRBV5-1	CASRPGQESTDTQYF
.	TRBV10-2	CASRGPSTDTQYF
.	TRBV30	CAWILQGGVGGYTF
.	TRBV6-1	CASSPQGNAYGYTF
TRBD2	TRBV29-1	CSVDRPSGGGSSYNEQFF
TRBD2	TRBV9	CASSFHQRGGNNEQFF
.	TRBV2	CASSDSHSVTQYF
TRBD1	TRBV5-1	CASSRQGTGTEAFF
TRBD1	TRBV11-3	CASSLEQGASYNEQFF
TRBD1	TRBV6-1	CASANPRDRGHEQYF
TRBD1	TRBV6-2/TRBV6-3	CASNDRGQGDTQYF
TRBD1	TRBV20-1	CSARDLRQGTYEQYF
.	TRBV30	CAWSVRGSGSTIYF
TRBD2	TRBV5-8	CASSRTSGGLYNEQFF
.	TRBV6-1	CASSGQKNTGELFF